This TCR beta chain is from a study of blood T cell repertoires in COVID-19. On the study more broadly: T cells, B-cell-depleted T cells, or PBMCs provided the cDNA or gDNA that served as material.

The CDR3 is made up of 14 amino acids. V shed 4 bases, J shed 5 bases, and the junction held 6 bases outside the gene matches. Looked up from germline, CDR1 is SGDLS and CDR2 is YYNGEE. This table comes from immunoSEQ multiplex PCR, and its TCRdb copy is limited to in-frame clones, with some not included. The table lists 100,000 to 150,000 clones, 65% to 90% of them singletons, with roughly 27% in the top ten. This clonotype originated in an elderly woman with acute or convalescent COVID-19. The J gene is TRBJ1-2, the V gene TRBV9, with 9 positions matching TRBD1. The specimen was peripheral blood. CDR3: CASSIRDRDYGYTF. In DNA, the CDR3 is TGTGCCAGCAGCATCCGGGACAGGGATTATGGCTACACCTTC.